The rows below give T cell receptor beta chains drawn from one sample of a study of blood T cells in healthy people across ages. TCRdb reprocessed the 5' RACE reads with MiXCR, giving one entry per CDR3 protein. The sample comprises around 690,000 distinct CDR3 sequences, roughly three fifths of which are singletons, and 30% to 40% rests with the top ten. The specimen sequenced was blood. Receptors were obtained from a man aged 55 to 69 in good health. Each CDR3 is given with its conserved first and last residue. D genes are given only for firm matches. Clone size is stated in some rows and not others, as once, few, many or a class when expanded.

TRBJ2-5,TRBV7-9,TRBD2,.,TGTGCCAGCAGCTTAGCGCTCGGGGGGGCCGCTGAGACCCAGTACTTC,CASSLALGGAAETQYF
TRBJ2-7,TRBV12-5,TRBD2,.,TGTGCTAGTGGTGTCCGGACTAGCGGGGTCTACGAGCAGTACTTC,CASGVRTSGVYEQYF
TRBJ2-1,TRBV20-1,.,.,TGCAGTGCTAGAGATGGTCGGGGACATCGGGAAAATGAGCAGTTCTTC,CSARDGRGHRENEQFF
TRBJ2-6,TRBV12-3/TRBV12-4,.,.,TGTGCCAGCCTCGGGACTGGGGCCAACGTCCTGACTTTC,CASLGTGANVLTF
TRBJ1-2,TRBV7-9,.,few,TGTGCCAGCAGCCGCGAATTTGACTATGGCTACACCTTC,CASSREFDYGYTF
TRBJ1-6,TRBV28,TRBD1,few,TGTGCCAGCAGTTCGGGGACAGGAGCACATTCACCCCTCCACTTT,CASSSGTGAHSPLHF
TRBJ1-4,TRBV2,.,.,TGTGCCAGCAGCTTAGACAGCTACAATGAAAAACTGTTTTTT,CASSLDSYNEKLFF
TRBJ1-1,TRBV20-1,.,.,TGCAGTGCTAGAGGAACCGTCCGGCGGGACACTGAAGCTTTCTTT,CSARGTVRRDTEAFF
TRBJ2-5,TRBV4-2,TRBD2,.,TGTGCCAGCAGCCAAGATCGCGGGGGAGAGGCCCAGTACTTC,CASSQDRGGEAQYF
TRBJ2-4,TRBV5-1,TRBD1,.,TGCGCCAGCAGCCCGGGACAGTACCAAAACATTCAGTACTTC,CASSPGQYQNIQYF
TRBJ2-5,TRBV4-1,.,.,TGCGCCAGCAGCCAAGGGGGAGGCAGCCTCCCAGAGACCCAGTACTTC,CASSQGGGSLPETQYF
TRBJ2-6,TRBV10-3,.,.,TGTGCCATCAGAGAAGGGGGGGCGGCTGGGGCCAACGTCCTGACTTTC,CAIREGGAAGANVLTF
TRBJ1-2,TRBV29-1,.,.,TGCAGCGTTGAACGGGGTGCCGGCTACACCTTC,CSVERGAGYTF
TRBJ1-1,TRBV5-1,.,.,TGCGCCAGCAGCTTGGACCCCCTCAAGGCTGAAGCTTTCTTT,CASSLDPLKAEAFF
TRBJ1-1,TRBV7-2,TRBD1,.,TGTGCCAGCAGCTTGTCAGGGGGGTACACTGAAGCTTTCTTT,CASSLSGGYTEAFF
TRBJ2-1,TRBV5-1,TRBD2,.,TGCGCCAGCAGCTTCCTAGCGGGGGCCACGTCCTACAATGAGCAGTTCTTC,CASSFLAGATSYNEQFF
TRBJ2-3,TRBV7-2,.,.,TGTGCCAGCAGCTTTACAGGGGGGGCAGATACGCAGTATTTT,CASSFTGGADTQYF
TRBJ1-1,TRBV20-1,TRBD1,few,TGCAGTGCCGACAGGGGGAACACTGAAGCTTTCTTT,CSADRGNTEAFF
TRBJ2-2,TRBV10-3,.,.,TGTGCCGCGGTCCGGGACTCAAACACCGGGGAGCTGTTTTTT,CAAVRDSNTGELFF
TRBJ1-4,TRBV7-9,.,many,TGTGCCAGCAGCTTAGGGACAGTTAATAATGAAAAACTGTTTTTT,CASSLGTVNNEKLFF
TRBJ2-3,TRBV5-6,.,.,TGTGCCAGCAGCCAGGGACTTCCAACGGCAGATACGCAGTATTTT,CASSQGLPTADTQYF
TRBJ1-6,TRBV19,.,.,TGTGCCAGTAGTTCGGACAGCAATTCACCCCTCCACTTT,CASSSDSNSPLHF
TRBJ1-2,TRBV12-3/TRBV12-4,.,once,TGTGCCAGCACCCACGGGGAGTCTAACTACGGCTACACCTTC,CASTHGESNYGYTF
TRBJ2-5,TRBV7-7,.,few,TGTGCCAGCAGCCCCAGAACCGGGACCAGGACCCAGTACTTC,CASSPRTGTRTQYF
TRBJ1-2,TRBV28,TRBD1,.,TGTGCCAGCAGTTTCCGCGGGACAGGGAGAGGCTACACCTTC,CASSFRGTGRGYTF
TRBJ2-1,TRBV9,.,.,TGTGCCAGCACGGCAGGGCGGGCTGACAATGAGCAGTTCTTC,CASTAGRADNEQFF
TRBJ1-6,TRBV20-1,TRBD1,.,TGCAGTGCGTACAGGGGGCTAGGTTCACCCCTCCACTTT,CSAYRGLGSPLHF
TRBJ2-7,TRBV6-2/TRBV6-3,TRBD1,.,TGTGCCAGCAGTTACGGGGCAGGGGGCAACTACGAGCAGTACTTC,CASSYGAGGNYEQYF
TRBJ1-2,TRBV5-6,.,.,TGTGCCAGCAGCTTCGGGAACGATGGCTACACCTTC,CASSFGNDGYTF
TRBJ2-5,TRBV7-2,.,many,TGTGCCAGCAGCTTACAAGTGGGCCAAGAGACCCAGTACTTC,CASSLQVGQETQYF
TRBJ2-2,TRBV10-1,.,.,TGCGCCAGCAGTGAGTGGCTCACCGGGGAGCTGTTTTTT,CASSEWLTGELFF
TRBJ2-5,TRBV12-5,.,few,TGTGCTAGTGGTTTGATCGGCCAGGAGACCCAGTACTTC,CASGLIGQETQYF
TRBJ2-1,TRBV5-1,.,once,TGCGCCAGCAGCTTGTCTCCAGGGGCGGACAATGAGCAGTTCTTC,CASSLSPGADNEQFF
TRBJ1-6,TRBV5-5,TRBD1,.,TGTGCCAGCAGCTTGGCCGCGGGACAGGGGGTTTCACCCCTCCACTTT,CASSLAAGQGVSPLHF
TRBJ2-7,TRBV9,TRBD1,.,TGTGCCAGCAGCGTAACCGGGACAGGGAACTACGAGCAGTACTTC,CASSVTGTGNYEQYF
TRBJ2-7,TRBV27,.,.,TGTGCCAGCAGTTTATCTTATTCGGGACGGGGATCCTACGAGCAGTACTTC,CASSLSYSGRGSYEQYF